The present TCR beta chain was sequenced within a study of cytomegalovirus exposure and HLA in healthy donors. This clone has a handful of counts. This PCR relied on a set of 60 Vbeta primers and 13 Jbeta primers. Produced via immunoSEQ multiplex PCR; TCRdb's table is partial and in-frame only. The sample lists roughly 200,000 clones, under 70% seen once, with around 2.6% in the top ten. This TCR was recovered from a man aged 40-49 years in good health and CMV-seropositive. The material sequenced was PBMCs.

This chain's CDR3 is CASSRAGFNEKLFF. The CDR3 nucleotides read TGTGCCAGCAGTCGCGCCGGTTTTAATGAAAAACTGTTTTTT. This rearrangement joins TRBV6-6 to TRBJ1-4; the D is unclear. Germline lookup yields CDR1 MNHNY and CDR2 SVGAGI (reference sequence). Trimming removed 5 bases from V and 4 bases from J, with 11 bases in between. This CDR3 is built from 14 residues.